This record concerns one TCR beta chain sequence. This clonotype was detected many times. What antigen it recognizes has not been identified. Within one base of it there is no much larger clone, and no base qualities were kept. A multiplex PCR system amplified the TCR beta CDR3 region, with a first 10-cycle round using 32 V-gene forward and 13 J-gene reverse primers. First-round PCR used a QIAGEN Multiplex PCR Kit, and primer sequences were filed in Chinese patent CN105087789A. A second PCR round added Illumina universal primers using the Phusion High-Fidelity PCR Kit. TCR libraries were paired-end sequenced at 151 bp read length on the Illumina HiSeq X Ten platform. The paper's data handling went like this. Cutadapt was used to discard reads without multiplex PCR primers, PEAR merged the read pairs, and MiXCR with default settings called the CDR3 regions. Repertoire diversity was assessed by Shannon entropy, and clonality was calculated as one minus the Shannon entropy divided by the ln of the count of productive unique sequences. Dominant or high-frequency T-cell clones were defined as clonotypes at frequencies of at least 0.5%. The raw public data were reprocessed by TCRdb itself: fastp quality trimming at Q25, MiXCR clonotype calling, in-frame beta chains only. Each record represents a unique CDR3 protein, reported with the most common genes and DNA among its rows. The V and J calls reflect TCRdb's pipeline rather than the authors' work. The sample profile shows 8,500 to 11,000 distinct CDR3 sequences; less than 20% of them were found once. The top ten hold under 4.5% of the sample.

The record originates from a study of immune heterogeneity within non-small cell lung tumors (dated by TCRdb to between 2018 and 2020). Looking at the study overall: By histology, the tumors included nine to ten non-squamous carcinomas, a few squamous cell carcinomas and 1 tumor not otherwise specified. TCR repertoires were analyzed from approximately 60 tumor loci of some 15 patients, whereas transcriptome data were available for only approximately 43 loci from about a dozen patients. Whole-exome sequencing, RNA-seq and TCR beta repertoire sequencing were combined for multiple spatially distinct regions from each NSCLC tumor so that intratumoral immune heterogeneity could be examined. For mutant peptides 8 to 11 amino acids long, netMHCpan-3.0 predicted neoantigen binding to the HLA alleles of each patient.

Study-level results and caveats: Within a patient, identical dominant CDR3B clonotypes were found to recur across loci, yet unique high-frequency clones were also harbored in different tumor locations. High-frequency TCR beta clonotypes were found to be largely distinct between individual patients. A moderate positive correlation (R approximately 0.35), which was statistically significant, linked local T-cell repertoire clonality to local tumor mutational burden.

V is pared back by 5 bases and J by 0 bases, with 11 bases lying between the germline termini. Including the terminal cysteine and phenylalanine, the CDR3 comprises 15 residues. Only CDR3 DNA is held: 45 bases, read in frame from base 1. The germline V gene sets CDR1 to SGHTA and CDR2 to FQGTGA. The TCR template was genomic DNA extracted from bulk tumor tissue, and roughly 590 ng of gDNA was amplified for each sample. During surgery, multiple biopsies were taken from each primary tumor and placed as far apart as possible within the tumor mass. The study cohort was described as untreated, and the patients were newly diagnosed NSCLC cases having curative surgery. The donor group was made up of over 14 newly diagnosed non-small cell lung cancer patients undergoing surgery with curative intent. Resected tumor masses were reviewed by two independent pathologists. Only DNA and RNA samples of high quality went on to sequencing.

The sequence was obtained from a man aged 35 to 55 with non-small cell lung cancer. Sequencing input: lung tumor tissue. The rearranged chain carries TRBV7-3 and TRBJ2-1, with no reliable assignment of the D segment. The CDR3 protein is CASSQGPSSYNEQFF. The DNA sequence is given as TGTGCCAGCAGCCAAGGGCCCAGCTCCTACAATGAGCAGTTCTTC.